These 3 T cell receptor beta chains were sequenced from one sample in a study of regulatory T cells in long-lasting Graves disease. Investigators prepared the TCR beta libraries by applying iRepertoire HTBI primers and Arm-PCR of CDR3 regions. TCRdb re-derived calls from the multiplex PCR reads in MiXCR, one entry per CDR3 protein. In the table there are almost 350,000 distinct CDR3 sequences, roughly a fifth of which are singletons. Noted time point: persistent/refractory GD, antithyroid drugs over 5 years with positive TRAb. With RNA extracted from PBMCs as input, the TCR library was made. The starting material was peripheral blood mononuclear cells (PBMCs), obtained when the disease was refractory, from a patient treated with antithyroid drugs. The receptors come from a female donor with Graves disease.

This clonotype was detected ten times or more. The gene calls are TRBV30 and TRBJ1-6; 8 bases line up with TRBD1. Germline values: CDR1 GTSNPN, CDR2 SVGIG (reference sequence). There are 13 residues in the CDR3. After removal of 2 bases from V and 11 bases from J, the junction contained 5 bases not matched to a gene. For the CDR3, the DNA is TGTGCCTGGAGTCCAGGGGGCGCAACACCCCTCCACTTT. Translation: CAWSPGGATPLHF.

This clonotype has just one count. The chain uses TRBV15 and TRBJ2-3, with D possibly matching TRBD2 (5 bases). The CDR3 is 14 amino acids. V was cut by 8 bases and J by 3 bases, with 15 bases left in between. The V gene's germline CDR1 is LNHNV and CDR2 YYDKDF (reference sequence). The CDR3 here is CATAPRDGTDTQYF. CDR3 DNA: TGTGCCACCGCCCCCCGGGATGGGACAGATACGCAGTATTTT.

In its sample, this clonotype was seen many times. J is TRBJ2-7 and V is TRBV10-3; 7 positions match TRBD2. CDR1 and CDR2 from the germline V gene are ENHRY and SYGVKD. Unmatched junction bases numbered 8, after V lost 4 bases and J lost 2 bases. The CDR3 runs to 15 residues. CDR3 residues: CAISAVSSGPYEQYF. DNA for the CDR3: TGTGCCATCAGTGCGGTTTCTAGCGGCCCCTACGAGCAGTACTTC.